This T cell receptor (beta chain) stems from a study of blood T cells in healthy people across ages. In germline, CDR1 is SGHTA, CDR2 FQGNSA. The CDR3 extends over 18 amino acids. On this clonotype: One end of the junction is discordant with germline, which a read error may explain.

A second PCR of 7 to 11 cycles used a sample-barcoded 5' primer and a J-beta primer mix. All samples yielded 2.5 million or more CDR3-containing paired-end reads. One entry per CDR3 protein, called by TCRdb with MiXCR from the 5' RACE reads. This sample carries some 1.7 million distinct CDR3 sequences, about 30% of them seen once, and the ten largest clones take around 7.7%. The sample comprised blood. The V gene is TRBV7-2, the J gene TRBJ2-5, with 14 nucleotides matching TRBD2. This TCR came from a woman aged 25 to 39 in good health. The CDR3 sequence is CASSLVTSGRADQGTQYF. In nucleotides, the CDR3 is TGTGCCAGCAGCTTAGTGACTAGCGGGAGGGCCGACCAAGGGACCCAGTACTTC.